Included here is one TCR beta chain sequence, with context. The data were obtained in a study of blood T cell repertoires in COVID-19. Germline CDR1 reads LGHDT; CDR2 reads YNNKEL (reference sequence). V lost 3 bases and J lost 4; bases outside the gene matches: 6. The CDR3 consists of 15 residues. Some clones are missing from TCRdb's copy, which holds only in-frame ones; the method was immunoSEQ multiplex PCR. The data hold approximately 270,000 clones, with around 93% observed a single time. This TCR came from a man aged 40-49 years who had been exposed to COVID-19. The sample taken for sequencing was PBMCs or T cells enriched from blood (not recorded which). V and J are TRBV3-1 (or the pseudogene TRBV3-2) and TRBJ2-1, with 7 nucleotides matching TRBD1. As DNA, the CDR3 is TGTGCCAGCAGCCAGGGCAGGGGGTATTACAATGAGCAGTTCTTC. Translation: CASSQGRGYYNEQFF.